This T cell receptor beta chain was profiled in a study of early T cells in non-severe SARS-CoV-2 infection. Looking at the study overall: Sequencing was performed on bulk RNA from unsorted whole blood, leaving chains unpaired.

Study-wide results and caveats: In VDJdb matching, anti-spike CD8 responses were favored while private and CD4 specificities went missing.

Germline CDR1 reads SNHLY; CDR2 reads FYNNEI. The CDR3 has 15 amino acids. The V segment lost 5 bases and the J segment 1 base; nucleotides outside the gene matches: 7. This clonotype was seen at least ten times. The antigen is not known. Individual cDNA molecules each received unique molecular identifiers attached to them. TCRdb recomputed calls from the 5' RACE reads with MiXCR, one row per CDR3 protein. The sample has approximately 66,000 distinct CDR3 sequences, around 12% seen once. The chain carries TRBV2 and TRBJ2-5; 7 bases line up with TRBD2. This TCR was sampled from an adult who was a healthcare worker with PCR-confirmed SARS-CoV-2 infection or an uninfected control (not recorded which). The donor label of this sample is uncertain. The sequencing here drew on whole blood, taken at baseline. CDR3 amino acids: CASSYAGTTQETQYF. DNA for the CDR3: TGTGCCAGCAGTTACGCCGGGACTACCCAAGAGACCCAGTACTTC.